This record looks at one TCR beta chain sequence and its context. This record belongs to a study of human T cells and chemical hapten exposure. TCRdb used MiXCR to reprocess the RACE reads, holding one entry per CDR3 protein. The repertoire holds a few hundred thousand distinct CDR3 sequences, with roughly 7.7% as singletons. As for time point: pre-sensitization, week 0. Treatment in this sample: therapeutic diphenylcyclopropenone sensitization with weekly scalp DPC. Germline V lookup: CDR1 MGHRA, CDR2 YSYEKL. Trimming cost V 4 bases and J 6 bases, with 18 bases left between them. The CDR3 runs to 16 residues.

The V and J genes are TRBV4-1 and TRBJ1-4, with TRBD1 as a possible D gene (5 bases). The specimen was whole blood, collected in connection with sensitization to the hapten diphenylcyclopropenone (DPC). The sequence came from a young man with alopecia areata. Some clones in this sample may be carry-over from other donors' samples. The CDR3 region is CASSLFGGGSDEKLFF. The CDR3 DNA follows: TGCGCCAGCAGCCTGTTCGGCGGGGGGAGTGATGAAAAACTGTTTTTT.